What follows are 20 T cell receptor beta chains derived from one specimen sequenced in a study of T-cell memory formation after mild COVID-19. TCRdb reprocessed the 5' RACE reads via MiXCR and lists one record per CDR3 protein. The sample has 120,000 to 150,000 distinct CDR3 sequences, 11% to 15% seen once. The sequenced sample consisted of PBMCs or a T cell subset sorted from them (not recorded which). These receptors came from an adult woman who had mild COVID-19 (a few samples of this study predate the infection). Cell type and time point are not known.

At least ten counts were recorded for this clonotype. The V gene is TRBV7-9, the J gene TRBJ2-5; 7 bases match TRBD1. V shed 5 bases, J shed 2 bases, and the junction held 5 bases outside the gene matches. CDR1 SEHNR and CDR2 FQNEAQ come from the germline V gene (reference sequence). The CDR3 spans 14 residues. CDR3 loop: CASSPGQLQETQYF. The CDR3 DNA is TGTGCCAGCAGCCCGGGACAGCTACAAGAGACCCAGTACTTC.

The chain carries TRBV3-1 and TRBJ2-2; 9 positions match TRBD2. This CDR3 has 16 amino acids. V was clipped by 3 bases and J by 7 bases; unmatched bases: 9. CDR1 and CDR2 from the germline V gene are LGHDT and YNNKEL (reference sequence). Written as DNA, the CDR3 is TGTGCCAGCAGCCATAGGCTAGCGGGAAGGGACGGGGAGCTGTTTTTT. Residues: CASSHRLAGRDGELFF.

The chain links TRBV20-1 to TRBJ2-7, with D possibly matching TRBD2 (6 bases). CDR1 is DFQATT and CDR2 is SNEGSKA in the germline V gene (reference sequence). Trimming cost V 0 bases and J 2 bases, with 8 bases left between them. The CDR3 loop spans 13 amino acids. CDR3 bases: TGCAGTGCTAGAGAGAGACTAGCCTACGAGCAGTACTTC. Residues: CSARERLAYEQYF.

This clonotype came up a few times. The J gene is TRBJ2-7, the V gene TRBV21-1; TRBD1 is taken as the D call from the table, unchecked against the DNA. TRBV21-1 is marked as a pseudogene. CDR3 length: 14 residues. CDR3 amino acids: CASSKAGGSYEQYF. DNA of the CDR3: TGTGCCAGCAGCAAAGCGGGGGGGTCCTACGAGCAGTACTTC.

This clonotype has more than one count but fewer than ten. V and J are TRBV7-2 and TRBJ1-4, with a tentative D call TRBD1 (5 bases). Trimming stripped 1 base from V and 5 bases from J, with 23 bases between. From germline, CDR1 is SGHTA and CDR2 FQGNSA. The CDR3 extends over 19 amino acids. CDR3 in DNA: TGTGCCAGCAGCTTAGAGGGAGACACTACAGGACCGGGCAATGAAAAACTGTTTTTT. Amino acids: CASSLEGDTTGPGNEKLFF.

This clonotype occurred a few times. CDR3 loop: CASSPRTVLGPYEQYF. The CDR3 DNA follows: TGTGCCAGCAGCCCCAGGACAGTGCTGGGCCCCTACGAGCAGTACTTC. The chain recombines TRBV12-3 or TRBV12-4 with TRBJ2-7, with D perhaps TRBD1 (6 bases). The germline V and J ends were trimmed by 6 bases and 2 bases, with 20 bases remaining between them. CDR3 length: 16 residues.

The rearrangement joins TRBV7-6 to TRBJ2-7, with 13 nucleotides matching TRBD2. CDR3 length: 17 amino acids. The germline V gene encodes CDR1 SGHVS and CDR2 FNYEAQ. J gave up 2 bases and V 5 bases, and 9 bases lay outside the gene matches. CDR3 protein: CASSPGLAGEGAYEQYF. In DNA form, the CDR3 reads TGTGCCAGCAGCCCAGGACTAGCGGGAGAGGGGGCCTACGAGCAGTACTTC. Together with reference TRBV7-6 and TRBJ2-7, the CDR3 gives the full variable domain: GAGVSQSPRYKVTKRGQDVALRCDPISGHVSLYWYRQALGQGPEFLTYFNYEAQQDKSGLPNDRFSAERPEGSISTLTIQRTEQRDSAMYRCASSPGLAGEGAYEQYFGPGTRLTVT.

The rearrangement uses TRBV12-3 or TRBV12-4 and TRBJ2-3, with a possible D match to TRBD2 (6 bases). The germline V and J ends were trimmed by 2 bases and 3 bases, with 18 bases remaining between them. This CDR3 spans 17 amino acids. The CDR3 reads CASSLRFRDSGTDTQYF. In nucleotides, the CDR3 is TGTGCCAGCAGTTTAAGGTTCCGGGACTCGGGTACAGATACGCAGTATTTT.

The table lists this clonotype with a few counts. V is TRBV24-1 and J is TRBJ2-3, with 8 bases that match TRBD2. The V and J ends lost 1 base and 0 bases, in that order; junction bases with no gene match: 5. CDR3 size: 17 residues. Germline V CDR1 and CDR2: KGHDR, SFDVKD. CDR3 sequence: CATSDFLREDSTDTQYF. CDR3 sequence (DNA): TGTGCCACCAGTGATTTCTTGCGGGAGGATAGCACAGATACGCAGTATTTT.

In its sample, this clonotype was seen many times. The chain uses TRBV5-1 and TRBJ2-1; either TRBD1 or TRBD2 may supply D (5 bases each). CDR1 and CDR2 (germline): SGHRS, YFSETQ. The CDR3 is 14 residues long. V gave up 0 bases and J gave up 7 bases, with 11 bases separating them. The CDR3 coding sequence is TGCGCCAGCAGCTTGGATGGGGGTCTTAATGAGCAGTTCTTC. Translation: CASSLDGGLNEQFF.

This clonotype was recorded a few times. This chain uses TRBV7-9 with TRBJ2-3; 9 nucleotides agree with TRBD1. V trimming: 2 bases; J trimming: 1 base; junction bases outside the gene matches: 10. CDR1 and CDR2 (germline): SEHNR, FQNEAQ (reference sequence). The CDR3 totals 18 residues. The DNA of the CDR3 is TGTGCCAGCAGCTTAACAGGGGGCACTGCGGAAGGCACAGATACGCAGTATTTT. It encodes CASSLTGGTAEGTDTQYF.

The gene calls are TRBV27 and TRBJ1-5; D not resolved. The CDR3 contains 13 residues. Germline V CDR1 and CDR2: MNHEY, SMNVEV (reference sequence). V shed 5 bases and J shed 11 bases, with 16 bases lying between them. As DNA, the CDR3 is TGTGCCAGCAGTCCGGGCCGATCAATGTCCCAGCATTTT. This gives the protein CASSPGRSMSQHF.

The chain recombines TRBV12-3 or TRBV12-4 with TRBJ1-1, with TRBD1 identical over 9 bases. The CDR3 consists of 14 residues. After removal of 1 base from V and 8 bases from J, the junction contained 5 bases not matched to a gene. Written as DNA, the CDR3 is TGTGCCAGCAGTTTAGGGACAGGGGAGTTCGAAGCTTTCTTT. This sequence encodes CASSLGTGEFEAFF.

The chain carries TRBV11-2 and TRBJ2-1; a weak D match, TRBD1 (5 bases). Per germline, CDR1 SGHAT and CDR2 FQNNGV. V was shortened by 4 bases and J by 6 bases, with 13 bases between the two germline ends. The length of the CDR3 is 14 residues. The CDR3 DNA follows: TGTGCCAGCAGCTCCAGGGTGTCCGGCAATGAGCAGTTCTTC. Protein: CASSSRVSGNEQFF. Combining the CDR3 with reference TRBV11-2 and TRBJ2-1 gives the whole variable domain EAGVAQSPRYKIIEKRQSVAFWCNPISGHATLYWYQQILGQGPKLLIQFQNNGVVDDSQLPKDRFSAERLKGVDSTLKIQPAKLEDSAVYLCASSSRVSGNEQFFGPGTRLTVL.

This clonotype was counted many times. The chain combines TRBV29-1 with TRBJ2-7, with D unresolved. The germline gives CDR1 SQVTM, CDR2 ANQGSEA. V lost 0 bases to trimming and J lost 3 bases, with 3 bases between them. The CDR3 consists of 11 residues. The CDR3 sequence is CSVEEYYEQYF. The CDR3 DNA reads TGCAGCGTTGAAGAGTACTACGAGCAGTACTTC.

V usage is TRBV12-3 or TRBV12-4 and J usage is TRBJ2-7; weak D call: TRBD2 (6 bases). The CDR3 is 13 residues long. The V end lost 8 bases, the J end lost 7 bases, and 18 bases lay between the germline ends. The CDR3 is CASARAPGREQYF. Here the CDR3 DNA reads TGTGCCAGCGCCAGGGCCCCAGGGAGGGAGCAGTACTTC.

V usage is TRBV6-4 and J usage is TRBJ2-3; maybe TRBD2 (7 bases). The V end was cut by 3 bases, the J end by 1 base, with 17 bases between. This CDR3 has 17 residues. Germline CDR1 MRHNA, CDR2 SNTAGT. The DNA for the CDR3 is TGTGCCAGCAGTGAGGAACCGGGGGGCCGGGGCACAGATACGCAGTATTTT. This sequence encodes CASSEEPGGRGTDTQYF.

This clonotype was seen at least ten times. The CDR3 coding sequence is TGTGCCAGCAGCTTATATCCAGGGGGCTCTGAAGCTTTCTTT. Translation: CASSLYPGGSEAFF. This sequence joins TRBV7-8 and TRBJ1-1; TRBD1 matches at 8 bases. V was pared by 2 bases and J by 6 bases, with 5 bases of the junction left unmatched. CDR3 length equals 14 residues. CDR1 and CDR2 from the germline V gene are SGHVS and FQNEAQ.

This clonotype was counted a few times. The chain joins TRBV6-1 to TRBJ1-5; 7 positions agree with TRBD1. This CDR3 contains 16 residues. With V trimmed by 5 bases and J by 3 bases, 10 bases remained unmatched. Per the germline V gene, CDR1 is MNHNS and CDR2 is SASEGT. As DNA, the CDR3 is TGTGCCAGCAGTAGTCCGGAGACAGGGAACAATCAGCCCCAGCATTTT. Translation gives CASSSPETGNNQPQHF.

This clonotype was seen a handful of times. The chain couples TRBV29-1 to TRBJ1-1, with D unresolved. V lost 5 bases to trimming and J lost 5 bases, with 9 bases between them. The CDR3 runs to 11 residues. The germline V gene has CDR1 SQVTM and CDR2 ANQGSEA. CDR3 sequence: CSVYSETEAFF. As DNA, the CDR3 is TGCAGCGTTTATAGTGAAACTGAAGCTTTCTTT.